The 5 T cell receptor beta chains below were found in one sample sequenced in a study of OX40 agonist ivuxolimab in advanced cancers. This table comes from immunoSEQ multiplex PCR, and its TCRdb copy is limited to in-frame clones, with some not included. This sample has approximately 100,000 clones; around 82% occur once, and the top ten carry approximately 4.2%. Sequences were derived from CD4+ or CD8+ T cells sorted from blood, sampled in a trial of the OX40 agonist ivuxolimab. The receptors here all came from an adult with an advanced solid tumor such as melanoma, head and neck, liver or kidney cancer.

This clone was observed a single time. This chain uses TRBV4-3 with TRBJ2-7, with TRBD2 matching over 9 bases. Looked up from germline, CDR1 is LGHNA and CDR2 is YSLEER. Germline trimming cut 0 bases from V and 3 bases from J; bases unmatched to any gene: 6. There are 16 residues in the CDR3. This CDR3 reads CASSQDLTSGFYEQYF. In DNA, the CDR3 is TGCGCCAGCAGCCAAGATCTGACTAGCGGTTTCTACGAGCAGTACTTC.

As DNA, the CDR3 is TGTGCCAGCAGCTCGGACGGGGAGAATGAGCAGTTCTTC. The encoded protein is CASSSDGENEQFF. V usage is TRBV6-5 and J usage is TRBJ2-1; TRBD2 is a possible D gene (5 bases). The V gene lost 6 bases and the J gene lost 7 bases, with 13 bases spanning the gap. The CDR3 consists of 13 residues. CDR1 and CDR2 (germline): MNHEY, SVGAGI.

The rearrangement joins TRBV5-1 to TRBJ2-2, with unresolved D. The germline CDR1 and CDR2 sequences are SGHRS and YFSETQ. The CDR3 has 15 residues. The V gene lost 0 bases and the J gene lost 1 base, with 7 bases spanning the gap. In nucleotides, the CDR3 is TGCGCCAGCAGCTTGGCCTATGGGAACACCGGGGAGCTGTTTTTT. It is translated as CASSLAYGNTGELFF.

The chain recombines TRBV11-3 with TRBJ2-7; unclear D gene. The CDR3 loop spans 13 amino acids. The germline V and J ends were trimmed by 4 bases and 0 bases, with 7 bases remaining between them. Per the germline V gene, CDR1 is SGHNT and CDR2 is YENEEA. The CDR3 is CASSSVSSYEQYF. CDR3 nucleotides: TGTGCCAGCAGCTCAGTGAGCTCCTACGAGCAGTACTTC.

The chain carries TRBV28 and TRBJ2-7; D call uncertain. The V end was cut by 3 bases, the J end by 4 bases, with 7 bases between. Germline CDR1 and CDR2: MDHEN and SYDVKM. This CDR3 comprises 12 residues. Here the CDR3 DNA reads TGTGCCAGCAGTTTTGAGACTTACGAGCAGTACTTC. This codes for CASSFETYEQYF.